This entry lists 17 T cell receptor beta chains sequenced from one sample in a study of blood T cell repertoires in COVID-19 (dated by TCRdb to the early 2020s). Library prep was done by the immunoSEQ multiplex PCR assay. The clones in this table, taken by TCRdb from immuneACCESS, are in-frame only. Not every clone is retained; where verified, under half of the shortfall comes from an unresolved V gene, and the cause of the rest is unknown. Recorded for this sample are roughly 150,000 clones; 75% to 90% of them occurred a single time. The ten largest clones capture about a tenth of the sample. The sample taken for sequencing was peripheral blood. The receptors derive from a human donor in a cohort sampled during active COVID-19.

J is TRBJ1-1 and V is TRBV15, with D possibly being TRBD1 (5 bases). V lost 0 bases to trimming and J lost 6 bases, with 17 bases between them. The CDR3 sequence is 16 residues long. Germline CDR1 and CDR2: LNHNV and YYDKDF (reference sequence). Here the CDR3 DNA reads TGTGCCACCAGCAGAGATGGTACAGGTACAATCGCTGAAGCTTTCTTT. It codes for CATSRDGTGTIAEAFF.

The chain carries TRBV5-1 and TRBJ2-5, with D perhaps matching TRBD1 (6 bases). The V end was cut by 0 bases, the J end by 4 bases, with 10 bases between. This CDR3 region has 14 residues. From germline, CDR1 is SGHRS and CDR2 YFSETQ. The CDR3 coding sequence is TGCGCCAGCAGCTTGGAATTGGGGGCAGAGACCCAGTACTTC. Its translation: CASSLELGAETQYF. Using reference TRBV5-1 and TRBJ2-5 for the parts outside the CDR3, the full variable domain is KAGVTQTPRYLIKTRGQQVTLSCSPISGHRSVSWYQQTPGQGLQFLFEYFSETQRNKGNFPGRFSGRQFSNSRSEMNVSTLELGDSALYLCASSLELGAETQYFGPGTRLLVL.

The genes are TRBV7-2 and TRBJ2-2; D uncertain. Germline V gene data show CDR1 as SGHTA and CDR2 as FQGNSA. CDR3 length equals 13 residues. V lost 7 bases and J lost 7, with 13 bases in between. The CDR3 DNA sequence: TGTGCCAGCATCACGGTTTTTGGCGGGGAGCTGTTTTTT. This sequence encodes CASITVFGGELFF.

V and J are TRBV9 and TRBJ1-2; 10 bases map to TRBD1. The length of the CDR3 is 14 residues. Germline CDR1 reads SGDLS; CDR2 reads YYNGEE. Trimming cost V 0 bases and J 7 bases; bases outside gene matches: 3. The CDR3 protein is CASSVGQGAGGYTF. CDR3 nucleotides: TGTGCCAGCAGCGTAGGACAGGGGGCTGGTGGCTACACCTTC.

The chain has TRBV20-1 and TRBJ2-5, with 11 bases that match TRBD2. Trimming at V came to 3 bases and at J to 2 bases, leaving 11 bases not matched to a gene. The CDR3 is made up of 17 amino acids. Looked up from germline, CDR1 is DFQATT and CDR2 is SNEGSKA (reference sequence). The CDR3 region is CSASGLAGGRAQETQYF. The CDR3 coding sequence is TGCAGTGCTAGTGGTCTAGCGGGGGGCCGGGCACAAGAGACCCAGTACTTC.

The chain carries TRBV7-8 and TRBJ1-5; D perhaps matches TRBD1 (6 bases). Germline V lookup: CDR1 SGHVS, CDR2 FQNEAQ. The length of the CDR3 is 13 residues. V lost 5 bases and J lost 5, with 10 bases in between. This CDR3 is CASSTQGYQPQHF. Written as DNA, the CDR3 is TGTGCCAGCAGCACACAGGGATATCAGCCCCAGCATTTT.

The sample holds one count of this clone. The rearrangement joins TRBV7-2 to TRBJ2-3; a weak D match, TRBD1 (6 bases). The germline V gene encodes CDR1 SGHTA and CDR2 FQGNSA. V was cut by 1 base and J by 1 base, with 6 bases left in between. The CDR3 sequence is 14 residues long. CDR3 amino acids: CASSLGTGTDTQYF. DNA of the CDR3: TGTGCCAGCAGCTTAGGGACAGGCACAGATACGCAGTATTTT.

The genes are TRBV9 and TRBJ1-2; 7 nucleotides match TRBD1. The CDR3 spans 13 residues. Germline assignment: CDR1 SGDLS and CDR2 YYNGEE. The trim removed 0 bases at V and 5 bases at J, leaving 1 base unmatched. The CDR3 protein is CASSVGTGYGYTF. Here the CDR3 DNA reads TGTGCCAGCAGCGTAGGGACAGGTTATGGCTACACCTTC.

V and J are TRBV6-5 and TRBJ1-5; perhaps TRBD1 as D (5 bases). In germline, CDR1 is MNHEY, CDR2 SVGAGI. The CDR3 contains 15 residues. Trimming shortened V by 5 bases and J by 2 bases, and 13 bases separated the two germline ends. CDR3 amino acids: CASSLRGGGNQPQHF. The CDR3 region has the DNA TGTGCCAGCAGTCTACGGGGCGGGGGCAATCAGCCCCAGCATTTT.

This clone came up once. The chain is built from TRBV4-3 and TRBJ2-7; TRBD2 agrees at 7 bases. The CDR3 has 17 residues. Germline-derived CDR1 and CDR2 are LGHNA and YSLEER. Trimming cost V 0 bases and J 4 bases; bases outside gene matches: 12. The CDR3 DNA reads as TGCGCCAGCAGCCAAGAGTTCGGTGCTAGCGGTTTGTACGAGCAGTACTTC. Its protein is CASSQEFGASGLYEQYF.

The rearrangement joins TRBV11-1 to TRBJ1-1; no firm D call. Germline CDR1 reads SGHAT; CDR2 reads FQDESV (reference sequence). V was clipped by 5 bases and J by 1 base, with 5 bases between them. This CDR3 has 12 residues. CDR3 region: CASSHRNTEAFF. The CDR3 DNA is TGTGCCAGCAGCCACAGGAACACTGAAGCTTTCTTT. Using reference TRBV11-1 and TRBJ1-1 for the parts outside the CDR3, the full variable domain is EAEVAQSPRYKITEKSQAVAFWCDPISGHATLYWYRQILGQGPELLVQFQDESVVDDSQLPKDRFSAERLKGVDSTLKIQPAELGDSAMYLCASSHRNTEAFFGQGTRLTVV.

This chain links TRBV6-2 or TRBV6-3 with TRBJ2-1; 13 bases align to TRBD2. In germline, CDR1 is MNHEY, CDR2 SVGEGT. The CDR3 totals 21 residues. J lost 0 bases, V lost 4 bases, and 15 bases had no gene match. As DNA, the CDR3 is TGTGCCAGCAGTTCCAACGCGAGGGGACTAGCGGGACCCGGCTCCTACAATGAGCAGTTCTTC. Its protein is CASSSNARGLAGPGSYNEQFF.

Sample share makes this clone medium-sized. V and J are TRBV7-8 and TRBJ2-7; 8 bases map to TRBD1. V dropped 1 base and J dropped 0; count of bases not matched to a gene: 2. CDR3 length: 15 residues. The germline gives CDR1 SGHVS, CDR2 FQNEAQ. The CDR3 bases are TGTGCCAGCAGCTTAGACAGGGGGGACTCCTACGAGCAGTACTTC. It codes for CASSLDRGDSYEQYF.

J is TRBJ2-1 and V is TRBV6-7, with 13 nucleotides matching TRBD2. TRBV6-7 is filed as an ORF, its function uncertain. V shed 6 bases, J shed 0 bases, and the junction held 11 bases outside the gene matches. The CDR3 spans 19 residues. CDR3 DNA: TGTGCCAGCAGAGGGGTTCCGGGACTAGCGGGACCCTCCTACAATGAGCAGTTCTTC. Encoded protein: CASRGVPGLAGPSYNEQFF.

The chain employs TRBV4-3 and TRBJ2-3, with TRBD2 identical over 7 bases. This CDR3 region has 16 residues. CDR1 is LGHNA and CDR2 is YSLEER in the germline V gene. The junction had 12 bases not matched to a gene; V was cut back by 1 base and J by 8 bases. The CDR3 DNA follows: TGCGCCAGCAGCCAAGGGGGCGCGGGAGTCTTGGGTACGCAGTATTTT. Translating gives CASSQGGAGVLGTQYF.

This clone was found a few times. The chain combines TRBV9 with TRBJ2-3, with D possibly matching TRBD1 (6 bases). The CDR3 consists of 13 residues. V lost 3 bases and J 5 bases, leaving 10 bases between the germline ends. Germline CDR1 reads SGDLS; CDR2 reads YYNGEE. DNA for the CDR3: TGTGCCAGCAGCGAAACAGGGCGAGATACGCAGTATTTT. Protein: CASSETGRDTQYF.

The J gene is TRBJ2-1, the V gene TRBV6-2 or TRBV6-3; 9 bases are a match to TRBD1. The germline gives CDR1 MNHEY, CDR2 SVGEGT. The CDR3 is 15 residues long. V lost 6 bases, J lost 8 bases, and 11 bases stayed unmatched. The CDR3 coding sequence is TGTGCCAGCAGCCATGCCGGGACAGGGAGGTATGAGCAGTTCTTC. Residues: CASSHAGTGRYEQFF.